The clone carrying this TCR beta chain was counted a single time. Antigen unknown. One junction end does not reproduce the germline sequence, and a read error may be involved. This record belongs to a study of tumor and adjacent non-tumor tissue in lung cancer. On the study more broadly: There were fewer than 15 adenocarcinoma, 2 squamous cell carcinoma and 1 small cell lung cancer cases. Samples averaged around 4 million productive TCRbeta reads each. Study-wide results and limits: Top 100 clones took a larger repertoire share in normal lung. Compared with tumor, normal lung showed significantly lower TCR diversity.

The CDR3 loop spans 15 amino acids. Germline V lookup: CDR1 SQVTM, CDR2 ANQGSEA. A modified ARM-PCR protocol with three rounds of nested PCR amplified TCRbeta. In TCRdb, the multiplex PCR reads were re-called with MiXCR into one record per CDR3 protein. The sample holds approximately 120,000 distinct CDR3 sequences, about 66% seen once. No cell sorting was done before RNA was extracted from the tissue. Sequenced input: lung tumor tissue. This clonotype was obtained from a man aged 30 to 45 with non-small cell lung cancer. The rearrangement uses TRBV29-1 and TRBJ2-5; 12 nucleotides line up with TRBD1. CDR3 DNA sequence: TGCAGCGTAGATGCCGGGACAGGGGGCCGGGAGATCCAGTACTTC. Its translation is CSVDAGTGGREIQYF.